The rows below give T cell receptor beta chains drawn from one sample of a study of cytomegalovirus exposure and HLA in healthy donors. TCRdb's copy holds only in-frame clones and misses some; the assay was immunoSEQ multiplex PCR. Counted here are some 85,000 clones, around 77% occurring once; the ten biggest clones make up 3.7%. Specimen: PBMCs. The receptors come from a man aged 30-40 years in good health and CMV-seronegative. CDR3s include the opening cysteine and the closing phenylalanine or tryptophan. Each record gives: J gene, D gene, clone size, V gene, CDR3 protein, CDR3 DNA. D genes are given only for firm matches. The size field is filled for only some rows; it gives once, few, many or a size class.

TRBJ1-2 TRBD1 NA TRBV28 CASSSKGQGDGYTF TGTGCCAGCAGTAGCAAGGGACAGGGGGATGGCTACACCTTC
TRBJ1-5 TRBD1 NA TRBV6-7 CASRTGTGGNQPQHF TGTGCCAGCAGGACCGGGACAGGGGGGAATCAGCCCCAGCATTTT
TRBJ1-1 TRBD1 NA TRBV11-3 CASSSTDRDTEAFF TGTGCCAGCAGCTCCACCGACAGGGACACTGAAGCTTTCTTT
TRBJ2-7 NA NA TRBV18 CASSRGRGGMNEQYF TGTGCCAGCTCACGGGGAAGAGGGGGAATGAACGAGCAGTACTTC
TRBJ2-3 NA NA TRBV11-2 CASSLDYSRPLDTQYF TGTGCCAGCAGCTTAGATTATTCGCGGCCCCTAGATACGCAGTATTTT
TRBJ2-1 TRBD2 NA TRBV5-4 CASSLGAGIRTSGYNEQFF TGTGCCAGCAGCTTGGGTGCCGGGATCCGGACTAGCGGGTACAATGAGCAGTTCTTC
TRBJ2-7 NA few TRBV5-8 CASSELAWGYEQYF TGTGCCAGCAGCGAACTAGCTTGGGGCTACGAGCAGTACTTC
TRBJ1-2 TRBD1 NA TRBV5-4 CASSQGQTHFNYGYTF TGTGCCAGCAGCCAGGGACAGACTCATTTTAACTATGGCTACACCTTC
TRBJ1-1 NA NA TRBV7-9 CASTPIGGYTEAFF TGTGCCAGCACCCCCATCGGGGGATACACTGAAGCTTTCTTT
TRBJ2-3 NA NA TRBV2 CASSEGGLGTDTQYF TGTGCCAGCAGTGAGGGGGGACTCGGCACAGATACGCAGTATTTT
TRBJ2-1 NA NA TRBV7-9 CASSPTSILSNEQFF TGTGCCAGCAGCCCGACTTCGATTCTTTCGAATGAGCAGTTCTTC
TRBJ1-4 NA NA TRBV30 CAWSRGFGEKLFF TGTGCCTGGAGCCGGGGGTTCGGTGAAAAACTGTTTTTT
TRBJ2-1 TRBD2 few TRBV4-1 CASSRGGLAGLGNEQFF TGCGCCAGCAGCCGGGGAGGACTAGCCGGTCTTGGGAATGAGCAGTTCTTC
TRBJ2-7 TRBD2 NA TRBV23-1 CASSQPLGLAGGDEQYF TGCGCCAGCAGTCAACCCCTGGGACTAGCGGGAGGCGACGAGCAGTACTTC
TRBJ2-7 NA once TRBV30 CAWSVAVLSYEQYF TGTGCCTGGAGTGTTGCGGTTCTTTCCTACGAGCAGTACTTC
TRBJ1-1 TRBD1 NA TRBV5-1 CASSLVGAGQDTEAFF TGCGCCAGCAGCTTGGTCGGCGCGGGACAGGACACTGAAGCTTTCTTT
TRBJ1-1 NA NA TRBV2 CASSLHQEAFF TGTGCCAGCAGCCTCCACCAGGAAGCTTTCTTT
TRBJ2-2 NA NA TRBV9 CASSDFYTGELFF TGTGCCAGCAGCGACTTCTACACCGGGGAGCTGTTTTTT
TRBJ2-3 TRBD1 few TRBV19 CASSINQGAKDTQYF TGTGCCAGTAGTATCAATCAGGGGGCCAAAGATACGCAGTATTTT
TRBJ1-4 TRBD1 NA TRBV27 CASRDRGLATNEKLFF TGTGCCAGTAGGGACAGGGGTCTTGCAACTAATGAAAAACTGTTTTTT
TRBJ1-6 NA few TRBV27 CASSSGGYSPLHF TGTGCCAGCAGTTCCGGGGGATACTCACCCCTCCACTTT
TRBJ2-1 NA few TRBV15 CATSRDRGTSYNEQFF TGTGCCACCAGCAGAGACCGGGGGACCTCCTACAATGAGCAGTTCTTC
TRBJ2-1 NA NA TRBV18 CASSPGNGARNNEQFF TGTGCCAGCTCACCCGGGAATGGAGCGAGAAACAATGAGCAGTTCTTC
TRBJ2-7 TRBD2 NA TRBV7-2 CASSLREGLNYEQYF TGTGCCAGCAGCTTGAGGGAGGGCCTAAACTACGAGCAGTACTTC
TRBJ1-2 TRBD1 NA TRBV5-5 CASSFQGDYGYTF TGTGCCAGCAGCTTCCAGGGGGACTATGGCTACACCTTC
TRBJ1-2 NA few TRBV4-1 CASSQERGGLYGYTF TGCGCCAGCAGCCAAGAAAGGGGGGGGCTATATGGCTACACCTTC
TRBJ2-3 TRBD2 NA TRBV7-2 CASSLLAGRDTQYF TGTGCCAGCAGCTTACTAGCGGGGCGAGATACGCAGTATTTT